What follows are 21 T cell receptor beta chains derived from one specimen sequenced in a study of immune evolution from preneoplasia to lung adenocarcinoma. The data were produced by immunoSEQ multiplex PCR, yet TCRdb's version contains in-frame clones alone and is incomplete. In the table there are about 10,000 clones, about 88% of which are singletons. The sequencing sample was made of FFPE invasive lung adenocarcinoma tissue. These receptors originate from a person between 65 and 79 years old with invasive lung adenocarcinoma. Some clones in this sample may be carry-over from other donors' samples.

V and J are TRBV9 and TRBJ2-1, with 12 positions matching TRBD2. Germline CDR1 SGDLS, CDR2 YYNGEE. This CDR3 region has 17 residues. Trimming at V came to 4 bases and at J to 3 bases, leaving 8 bases not matched to a gene. The CDR3: CASSPRTSGIVYNEQFF. CDR3 coding DNA: TGTGCCAGCAGCCCCCGGACTAGCGGGATTGTCTACAATGAGCAGTTCTTC.

V and J are TRBV30 and TRBJ2-2, with D perhaps assigned TRBD1 or TRBD2 (5 bases each). This CDR3 comprises 15 residues. Deletions cut 3 bases from V and 7 bases from J, with 18 bases between. In germline, CDR1 is GTSNPN, CDR2 SVGIG (reference sequence). The CDR3 bases are TGTGCCTGGAGACGATTAAGGGACCGTGACGGGGAGCTGTTTTTT. Translating it yields CAWRRLRDRDGELFF.

Worth noting for this clone: At one end the junction does not follow the germline gene, possibly because of a read error. The chain uses TRBV30 and TRBJ1-1, with D hard to call. The germline gives CDR1 GTSNPN, CDR2 SVGIG (reference sequence). There are 12 residues in the CDR3. The CDR3: CAWSGANTEVFF. The CDR3 DNA is TGTGCCTGGAGTGGAGCGAACACTGAAGTTTTCTTT.

This chain uses TRBV1 with TRBJ1-3; the D call of TRBD1 is as the table states it, not checked on the DNA. TRBV1 is classified as a pseudogene. This CDR3 comprises 16 residues. The CDR3 sequence is CTSSPFRAHPGNTIYF. CDR3 DNA: TGCACCAGCAGCCCCTTCAGGGCTCATCCTGGAAACACCATATATTTT.

J is TRBJ2-7 and V is TRBV9; possibly TRBD1 for D (6 bases). The germline V and J ends were trimmed by 4 bases and 0 bases, with 14 bases remaining between them. Germline V lookup: CDR1 SGDLS, CDR2 YYNGEE. CDR3 length equals 15 residues. CDR3 DNA: TGTGCCAGCAGCACATCGGGACATTTCTCCTACGAGCAGTACTTC. Translating it yields CASSTSGHFSYEQYF.

The V and J genes are TRBV18 and TRBJ1-1; D not certain. Germline CDR1 and CDR2: KGHSH and LQKENI. The CDR3 runs 12 residues. The V and J ends lost 6 bases and 5 bases respectively, with 10 bases between them. The CDR3 reads CASSPVGTEAFF. The CDR3 nucleotides are TGTGCCAGCTCCCCAGTTGGAACTGAAGCTTTCTTT.

The V call is TRBV2, the J call TRBJ1-1; D unresolved. This CDR3 has 13 residues. CDR1 SNHLY and CDR2 FYNNEI come from the germline V gene. Trimming stripped 4 bases from V and 0 bases from J, with 6 bases between. The CDR3 protein is CASSGTMNTEAFF. The CDR3 DNA sequence: TGTGCCAGCAGTGGGACTATGAACACTGAAGCTTTCTTT.

The gene calls are TRBV19 and TRBJ1-1; D is unresolved. Germline V CDR1 and CDR2: LNHDA, SQIVND (reference sequence). The CDR3 totals 15 residues. V shed 7 bases and J shed 4 bases, with 19 bases lying between them. The CDR3 is CASTMGGRRVTEAFF. The CDR3, as DNA: TGTGCCAGTACCATGGGTGGACGGCGGGTCACTGAAGCTTTCTTT.

This chain uses TRBV20-1 with TRBJ1-1; no clear D gene. The CDR3 contains 11 residues. Germline CDR1 and CDR2: DFQATT and SNEGSKA (reference sequence). V lost 4 bases and J lost 1, with 4 bases in between. CDR3 bases: TGCAGTGCTACGGGGAACACTGAAGCTTTCTTT. This gives the protein CSATGNTEAFF.

The chain couples TRBV19 to TRBJ2-4, with no clear D. V gave up 4 bases and J gave up 0 bases, with 16 bases separating them. CDR3 length equals 17 residues. Germline V CDR1 and CDR2: LNHDA, SQIVND (reference sequence). As DNA, the CDR3 is TGTGCCAGTAGTACCGGAACCAACACCTTAGCCAAAAACATTCAGTACTTC. Encoded protein: CASSTGTNTLAKNIQYF.

The V and J genes are TRBV4-1 and TRBJ2-6, with 11 bases that match TRBD1. V was pared by 4 bases and J by 1 base, with 9 bases of the junction left unmatched. This CDR3 comprises 19 residues. Germline V gene sequence: CDR1 MGHRA, CDR2 YSYEKL. The CDR3 DNA reads TGCGCCAGCAGCCCGACTGGGGGACAGGGGGATTCTGGGGCCAACGTCCTGACTTTC. Protein product: CASSPTGGQGDSGANVLTF.

CDR3 in DNA: TGTGCCAGCAGCGGTCTCCGGACAATCCCAAATGAGCAGTTCTTC. This sequence encodes CASSGLRTIPNEQFF. The V call is TRBV11-2, the J call TRBJ2-1; D might be TRBD1 (5 bases). Germline CDR1 is SGHAT and CDR2 is FQNNGV. The CDR3 covers 15 residues. Trimming left V 5 bases short and J 7 bases short, with 18 bases between. The full variable domain, rest sourced from reference TRBV11-2 and TRBJ2-1, is EAGVAQSPRYKIIEKRQSVAFWCNPISGHATLYWYQQILGQGPKLLIQFQNNGVVDDSQLPKDRFSAERLKGVDSTLKIQPAKLEDSAVYLCASSGLRTIPNEQFFGPGTRLTVL.

The DNA of the CDR3 is TGTGCCAGCTCGCCGGGATCCCGTCAGCCCCAGCATTTT. Encoded protein: CASSPGSRQPQHF. V and J are TRBV18 and TRBJ1-5; D unclear. The CDR3 runs 13 residues. Germline CDR1 is KGHSH and CDR2 is LQKENI. V was clipped by 6 bases and J by 6 bases, with 12 bases between them.

J is TRBJ2-7 and V is TRBV5-5; maybe TRBD2 (6 bases). The V and J ends lost 4 bases and 6 bases respectively, with 23 bases between them. The CDR3 has 16 amino acids. Germline assignment: CDR1 SGHKS and CDR2 YYEKEE (reference sequence). The CDR3 region has the DNA TGTGCCAGCAGCCCCCCTCATGTCGGGAGTCTCTTCGAGCAGTACTTC. This encodes CASSPPHVGSLFEQYF.

The rearrangement uses TRBV4-2 and TRBJ2-1; 12 bases fit TRBD2. The V segment lost 4 bases and the J segment 6 bases; nucleotides outside the gene matches: 4. The length of the CDR3 is 15 residues. Per germline, CDR1 LGHNA and CDR2 YNFKEQ. The CDR3 DNA reads TGTGCCAGCAGCCTGGGACTAGCGGGTACCAATGAGCAGTTCTTC. It translates to CASSLGLAGTNEQFF.

The chain joins TRBV29-1 to TRBJ2-5; D perhaps matches TRBD1 (5 bases). This CDR3 spans 13 amino acids. Germline loops: CDR1 SQVTM, CDR2 ANQGSEA. The V and J ends lost 3 bases and 5 bases respectively, with 13 bases between them. The CDR3 loop is CSVDKGRRETQYF. The CDR3 DNA sequence: TGCAGCGTTGATAAGGGGCGCCGGGAGACCCAGTACTTC.

The chain has TRBV6-6 and TRBJ2-1; 8 bases line up with TRBD1. This CDR3 spans 13 amino acids. Germline V gives CDR1 MNHNY, CDR2 SVGAGI (reference sequence). The trim removed 5 bases at V and 8 bases at J, leaving 5 bases unmatched. The CDR3 is CASSHRQGYEQFF. Here the CDR3 DNA reads TGTGCCAGCAGTCACCGACAGGGGTATGAGCAGTTCTTC.

The chain joins TRBV28 to TRBJ2-3, with D perhaps matching TRBD2 (6 bases). V dropped 6 bases and J dropped 0 bases, with 13 bases sitting between them. Germline-derived CDR1 and CDR2 are MDHEN and SYDVKM. The CDR3 covers 15 residues. CDR3 in DNA: TGTGCCAGCAGAACCTGGACTATTAGCACAGATACGCAGTATTTT. The encoded protein is CASRTWTISTDTQYF.

The V call is TRBV7-2, the J call TRBJ2-7, with D possibly being TRBD2 (7 bases). CDR3 length: 15 residues. Per the germline V gene, CDR1 is SGHTA and CDR2 is FQGNSA. The V end lost 5 bases, the J end lost 0 bases, and 14 bases lay between the germline ends. CDR3 nucleotide sequence: TGTGCCAGCAGCCGCGGGGGCCTCCGCTCCTACGAGCAGTACTTC. Its translation: CASSRGGLRSYEQYF.

The chain joins TRBV21-1 to TRBJ2-7; the table's TRBD1 call for D was not verified on the DNA. TRBV21-1 is classified as a pseudogene. The CDR3 extends over 20 amino acids. This CDR3 reads CASSPRRDRGTHIQTYEQYF. The CDR3 coding sequence is TGTGCCAGCAGCCCCCGACGGGACAGGGGAACCCACATACAAACTTACGAGCAGTACTTC.

The chain links TRBV28 to TRBJ2-6; the match to TRBD1 covers 7 bases. The J segment lost 0 bases and the V segment lost 7 bases, leaving 15 bases of the junction unmatched. CDR1 is MDHEN and CDR2 is SYDVKM in the germline V gene. The CDR3 length is 19 residues. Written as DNA, the CDR3 is TGTGCCAGCATAAAAAGGGGGCCAAGGACTCTCTCTGGGGCCAACGTCCTGACTTTC. Its translation: CASIKRGPRTLSGANVLTF.